These 20 T cell receptor beta chains were sequenced from one sample in a study of cytomegalovirus exposure and HLA in healthy donors (dated by TCRdb to 2016 to 2017). Receptor amplification or capture employed the immunoSEQ multiplex PCR assay. A mixture of 60 forward primers for TCR Vbeta segments and 13 reverse primers for TCR Jbeta segments was used in the multiplex PCR. TCRdb mirrors the immuneACCESS table, restricted to in-frame sequences. Some clones are absent from its copies; in checked studies, under half trace to an unresolved V gene, and the reason for the others is unknown. The sample contains fewer than 200,000 clones, roughly 80% of them found a single time. More than 5.5% of the sample is held by the ten biggest clonotypes. Sample: PBMCs. The receptors come from a man between 40 and 49 years old in good health and CMV-seronegative.

The chain recombines TRBV2 with TRBJ2-5; 12 bases fit TRBD2. J gave up 4 bases and V 1 base, and 4 bases lay outside the gene matches. CDR1 and CDR2 (germline): SNHLY, FYNNEI. The CDR3 contains 16 residues. Here the CDR3 DNA reads TGTGCCAGCAGTGAAGTTCCGGGACTAGCGGGAGAGACCCAGTACTTC. Residues: CASSEVPGLAGETQYF.

The CDR3 here is CAWSDRDRTTDTQYF. CDR3 sequence (DNA): TGTGCCTGGAGTGACAGGGACCGAACCACAGATACGCAGTATTTT. The chain links TRBV30 to TRBJ2-3; a possible D gene is TRBD1 (6 bases). This CDR3 is 15 amino acids long. Germline V gene lookup returns CDR1 GTSNPN and CDR2 SVGIG (reference sequence). The germline V and J ends were trimmed by 1 base and 2 bases, with 13 bases remaining between them.

The V and J genes are TRBV19 and TRBJ2-7, with 8 bases matching TRBD1. This CDR3 is built from 16 residues. J was trimmed by 5 bases and V by 5 bases; bases with no gene match: 14. CDR1 and CDR2 (germline): LNHDA, SQIVND (reference sequence). In nucleotides, the CDR3 is TGTGCCAGTAGTGTCTCAACCGGGACAGGAATAGACGAGCAGTACTTC. Translating it yields CASSVSTGTGIDEQYF.

The V and J genes are TRBV10-2 and TRBJ1-4, with a possible D match to TRBD1 (6 bases). Germline V CDR1 and CDR2: WSHSY, SAAADI. Trimming left V 6 bases short and J 0 bases short, with 14 bases between. The CDR3 extends over 16 amino acids. The DNA for the CDR3 is TGCGCCAGCAGAACCGGGACACCCGCAACTAATGAAAAACTGTTTTTT. This gives the protein CASRTGTPATNEKLFF.

The rearrangement uses TRBV7-9 and TRBJ2-6; no definite D call. CDR3 length equals 14 residues. Trimming pared 5 bases from V and 0 bases from J, leaving 5 bases between. Germline V CDR1 and CDR2: SEHNR, FQNEAQ (reference sequence). The DNA of the CDR3 is TGTGCCAGCAGCCAAAACTCTGGGGCCAACGTCCTGACTTTC. Translation gives CASSQNSGANVLTF.

The rearrangement joins TRBV5-1 to TRBJ2-7, with no clear D. V shed 2 bases and J shed 0 bases, with 6 bases lying between them. Germline lookup yields CDR1 SGHRS and CDR2 YFSETQ. The CDR3 covers 13 residues. The CDR3 DNA reads as TGCGCCAGCAGCTTCGATAGCTCCTACGAGCAGTACTTC. Its translation: CASSFDSSYEQYF.

The J gene is TRBJ2-7, the V gene TRBV19; a possible D gene is TRBD2 (5 bases). CDR3 length: 14 amino acids. CDR1 is LNHDA and CDR2 is SQIVND in the germline V gene (reference sequence). Deletions cut 6 bases from V and 0 bases from J, with 12 bases between. CDR3 sequence: CASSGDYLSYEQYF. The CDR3 nucleotides are TGTGCCAGTAGCGGTGACTACCTCTCCTACGAGCAGTACTTC.

This clone turned up a few times. The chain uses TRBV7-2 and TRBJ2-7; TRBD1 agrees at 10 bases. V trimming: 6 bases; J trimming: 10 bases; junction bases outside the gene matches: 9. The CDR3 runs 13 residues. Germline CDR1 reads SGHTA; CDR2 reads FQGNSA. The CDR3 spells CASRAGQGFGQYF. The CDR3 DNA is TGTGCCAGCAGAGCGGGACAGGGGTTCGGCCAGTACTTC. Full variable domain (rest looked up from reference TRBV7-2 and TRBJ2-7): GAGVSQSPSNKVTEKGKDVELRCDPISGHTALYWYRQSLGQGLEFLIYFQGNSAPDKSGLPSDRFSAERTGGSVSTLTIQRTQQEDSAVYLCASRAGQGFGQYFGPGTRLTVT.

The rearrangement links TRBV7-7 to TRBJ2-5, with 9 nucleotides matching TRBD1. Germline V CDR1 and CDR2: SSHAT, FNYEAQ (reference sequence). V was pared by 4 bases and J by 4 bases, with 13 bases of the junction left unmatched. The length of the CDR3 is 17 residues. The CDR3 is CASSSTSGQGSRETQYF. The CDR3 bases are TGTGCCAGCAGCTCAACCTCGGGACAGGGCAGTAGAGAGACCCAGTACTTC.

This rearrangement joins TRBV29-1 to TRBJ2-1; 7 bases fit TRBD1. The CDR3 is 13 residues long. The germline CDR1 and CDR2 sequences are SQVTM and ANQGSEA. Trimming removed 5 bases from V and 6 bases from J; junction bases left unmatched: 7. The CDR3 DNA reads TGCAGCGTTTCGAGGGGGCGGGTCAATGAGCAGTTCTTC. Translating it yields CSVSRGRVNEQFF.

This clone was counted a few times. The chain combines TRBV4-1 with TRBJ2-2; 8 bases are shared with TRBD2. Per germline, CDR1 MGHRA and CDR2 YSYEKL. The CDR3 covers 20 residues. J lost 3 bases, V lost 2 bases, and 17 bases had no gene match. The chain's CDR3 is CASSQRALVIGGDDTGELFF. The CDR3 nucleotides read TGCGCCAGCAGCCAAAGGGCCCTAGTAATCGGGGGGGACGACACCGGGGAGCTGTTTTTT.

The V and J genes are TRBV7-2 and TRBJ2-3; 10 bases fit TRBD2. The J segment lost 2 bases and the V segment lost 4 bases, leaving 3 bases of the junction unmatched. This CDR3 comprises 15 residues. Germline V lookup: CDR1 SGHTA, CDR2 FQGNSA. As DNA, the CDR3 is TGTGCCAGCAGCTCTACTAGCGGGACCACAGATACGCAGTATTTT. It is translated as CASSSTSGTTDTQYF.

The chain carries TRBV7-2 and TRBJ2-2; D possibly corresponds to TRBD2 (6 bases). The CDR3 runs to 15 residues. The germline CDR1 and CDR2 sequences are SGHTA and FQGNSA. Deletions cut 7 bases from V and 6 bases from J, with 18 bases between. DNA for the CDR3: TGTGCCAGCATCTCCGCCGGGAGTTCGGCCGGGGAGCTGTTTTTT. As protein: CASISAGSSAGELFF.

The genes are TRBV9 and TRBJ2-2; no clear D gene. Germline CDR1 SGDLS, CDR2 YYNGEE. The CDR3 contains 13 residues. With 3 bases removed from V and 2 bases from J, the gap between germline ends came to 5 bases. CDR3 nucleotide sequence: TGTGCCAGCAGCGGAGATAACACCGGGGAGCTGTTTTTT. Its protein is CASSGDNTGELFF.

The chain uses TRBV9 and TRBJ2-3; D unclear. Germline CDR1 and CDR2: SGDLS and YYNGEE. CDR3 length equals 14 residues. Between the trimmed V and J ends, which lost 0 bases and 4 bases, there was a span of 9 bases. The chain's CDR3 is CASSVASVSDTQYF. As DNA, the CDR3 is TGTGCCAGCAGCGTAGCTTCGGTCTCAGATACGCAGTATTTT.

The chain recombines TRBV5-1 with TRBJ2-7, with D uncertain. Looked up from germline, CDR1 is SGHRS and CDR2 is YFSETQ. Deletions cut 2 bases from V and 0 bases from J, with 6 bases between. This CDR3 spans 13 amino acids. The CDR3 region has the DNA TGCGCCAGCAGCTTAGCTTCCTCCTACGAGCAGTACTTC. Translation: CASSLASSYEQYF.

J is TRBJ2-7 and V is TRBV5-1, with 8 bases matching TRBD2. Germline V CDR1 and CDR2: SGHRS, YFSETQ. J lost 6 bases, V lost 3 bases, and 8 bases had no gene match. This CDR3 has 14 residues. CDR3 in DNA: TGCGCCAGCAGCTCCGGGACTAGACCCTTCGAGCAGTACTTC. This codes for CASSSGTRPFEQYF. Combining the CDR3 with reference TRBV5-1 and TRBJ2-7 gives the whole variable domain KAGVTQTPRYLIKTRGQQVTLSCSPISGHRSVSWYQQTPGQGLQFLFEYFSETQRNKGNFPGRFSGRQFSNSRSEMNVSTLELGDSALYLCASSSGTRPFEQYFGPGTRLTVT.

CDR3 loop: CASSTGTNLAKNIQYF. Written as DNA, the CDR3 is TGCGCCAGCAGCACCGGGACAAACCTAGCCAAAAACATTCAGTACTTC. The genes are TRBV5-1 and TRBJ2-4, with D possibly being TRBD1 (6 bases). This CDR3 region has 16 residues. V dropped 4 bases and J dropped 0 bases, with 14 bases sitting between them. From germline, CDR1 is SGHRS and CDR2 YFSETQ.

In its sample, this clone was seen once. V and J are TRBV7-9 and TRBJ2-7; possible D gene TRBD2, 5 bases. The ends were cut back, 5 bases at V and 1 base at J, with 9 bases in the middle. Germline lookup yields CDR1 SEHNR and CDR2 FQNEAQ (reference sequence). The CDR3 runs 13 residues. The CDR3 sequence: CASSGPGSYEQYF. The CDR3 region has the DNA TGTGCCAGCAGCGGTCCGGGGTCCTACGAGCAGTACTTC.

This sequence joins TRBV5-1 and TRBJ2-5, with 8 bases matching TRBD1. CDR3 length equals 14 residues. Germline V CDR1 and CDR2: SGHRS, YFSETQ. The junction had 8 bases not matched to a gene; V was cut back by 4 bases and J by 6 bases. This chain's CDR3 is CASSVKQGEKTQYF. Here the CDR3 DNA reads TGCGCCAGCAGCGTGAAACAGGGGGAAAAGACCCAGTACTTC. The full variable domain, in which reference TRBV5-1 and TRBJ2-5 provide the parts outside the CDR3, is KAGVTQTPRYLIKTRGQQVTLSCSPISGHRSVSWYQQTPGQGLQFLFEYFSETQRNKGNFPGRFSGRQFSNSRSEMNVSTLELGDSALYLCASSVKQGEKTQYFGPGTRLLVL.